Sequencing of this T cell receptor beta chain was carried out in a study of T cells expressing NK-cell markers. Germline CDR1 reads SNHLY; CDR2 reads FYNNEI. The CDR3 has 14 residues. The TCR beta cDNA came from 5'RACE template switching with UMIs. Reprocessing the 5' RACE reads, TCRdb reports a single entry for every CDR3 protein and omits DNA. The listing contains about 140,000 distinct CDR3 sequences. Note on this clonotype: The antigen is not known.

General study results and limits: More than five of the donors carried dominant NKG2C+ clonotypes that took up 1.0-7.0% of their CD8+ T cells. Whether the expanded NKG2C+ T cell clones recognized HCMV remained unclear.

The rearrangement links TRBV2 to TRBJ2-3; TCRdb gives TRBD2 as the D gene, but with no DNA this cannot be confirmed. This receptor was obtained from a man between 18 and 35 years old in good health. Sequenced material: blood T cells: a sorted CD56 or NKG2C T cell subset, CD4+ or CD8+ T cells, or bulk PBMC T cells (not recorded which). The CDR3 reads CASLGLAGRDTQYF. The full variable domain, its missing parts supplied by reference TRBV2 and TRBJ2-3, is EPEVTQTPSHQVTQMGQEVILRCVPISNHLYFYWYRQILGQKVEFLVSFYNNEISEKSEIFDDQFSVERPDGSNFTLKIRSTKLEDSAMYFCASLGLAGRDTQYFGPGTRLTVL.